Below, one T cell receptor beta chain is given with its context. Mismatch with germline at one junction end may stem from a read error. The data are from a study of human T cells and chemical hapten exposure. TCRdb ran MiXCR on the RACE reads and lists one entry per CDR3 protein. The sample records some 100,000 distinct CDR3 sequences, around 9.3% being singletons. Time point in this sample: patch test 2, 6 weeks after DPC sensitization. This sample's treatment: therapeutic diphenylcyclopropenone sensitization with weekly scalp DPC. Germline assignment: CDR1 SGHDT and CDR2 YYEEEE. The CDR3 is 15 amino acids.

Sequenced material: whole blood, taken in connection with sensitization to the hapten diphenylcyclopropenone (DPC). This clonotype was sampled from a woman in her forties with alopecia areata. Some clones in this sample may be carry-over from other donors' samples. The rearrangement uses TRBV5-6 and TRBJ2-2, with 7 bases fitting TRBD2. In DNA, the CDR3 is TGTGCCAGCAGCCTCTCTAGCGGATCCACCGGGGGGCTGTTTTTT. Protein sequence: CASSLSSGSTGGLFF.